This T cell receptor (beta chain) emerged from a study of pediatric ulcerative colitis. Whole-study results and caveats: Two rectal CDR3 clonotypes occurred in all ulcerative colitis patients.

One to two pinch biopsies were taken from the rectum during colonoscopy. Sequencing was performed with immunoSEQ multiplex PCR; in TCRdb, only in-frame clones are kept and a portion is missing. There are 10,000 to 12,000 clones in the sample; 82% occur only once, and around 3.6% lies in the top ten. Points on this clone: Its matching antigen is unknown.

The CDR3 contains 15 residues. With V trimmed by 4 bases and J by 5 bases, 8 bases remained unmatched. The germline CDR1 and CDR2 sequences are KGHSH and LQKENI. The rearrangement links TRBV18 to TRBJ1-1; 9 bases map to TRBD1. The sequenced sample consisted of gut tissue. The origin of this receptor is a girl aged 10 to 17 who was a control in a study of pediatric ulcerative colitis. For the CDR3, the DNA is TGTGCCAGCTCACAGAGGACAGGGGAAAGTACTGAAGCTTTCTTT. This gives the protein CASSQRTGESTEAFF. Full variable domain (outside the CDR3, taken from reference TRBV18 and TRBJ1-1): NAGVMQNPRHLVRRRGQEARLRCSPMKGHSHVYWYRQLPEEGLKFMVYLQKENIIDESGMPKERFSAEFPKEGPSILRIQQVVRGDSAAYFCASSQRTGESTEAFFGQGTRLTVV.